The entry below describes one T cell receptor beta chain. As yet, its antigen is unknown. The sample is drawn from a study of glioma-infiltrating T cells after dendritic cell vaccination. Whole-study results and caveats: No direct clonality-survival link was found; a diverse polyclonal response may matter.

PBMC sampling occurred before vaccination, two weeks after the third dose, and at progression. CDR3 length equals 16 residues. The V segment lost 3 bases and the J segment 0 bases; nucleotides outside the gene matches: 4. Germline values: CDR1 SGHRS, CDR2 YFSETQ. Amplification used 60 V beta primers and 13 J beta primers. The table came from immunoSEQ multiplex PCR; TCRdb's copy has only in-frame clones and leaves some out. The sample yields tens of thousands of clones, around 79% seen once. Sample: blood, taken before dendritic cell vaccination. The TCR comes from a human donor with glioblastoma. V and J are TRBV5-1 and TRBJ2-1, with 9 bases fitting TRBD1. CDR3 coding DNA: TGCGCCAGCAGCTCTCGACAGGGGGACTCCTACAATGAGCAGTTCTTC. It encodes CASSSRQGDSYNEQFF.